This TCR beta chain comes out of a study of OX40 agonist ivuxolimab in advanced cancers. This CDR3 contains 14 residues. CDR1 and CDR2 (germline): MNHEY, SVGAGI. Trimming took 8 bases from V and 1 from J, leaving 12 bases between them. TCRdb keeps only in-frame clones here, not all; method: immunoSEQ multiplex PCR. Of some 80,000 clones listed, roughly 85% are singletons. This clone was recorded once. The sequencing here drew on CD4+ or CD8+ T cells sorted from blood, taken in a trial of the OX40 agonist ivuxolimab. The receptor was derived from an adult with an advanced solid tumor such as melanoma, head and neck, liver or kidney cancer. The chain has TRBV6-5 and TRBJ1-5; D is possibly TRBD1 (6 bases). In DNA, the CDR3 is TGTGCCAGCCGCCGGGACATCAGCAATCAGCCCCAGCATTTT. It yields the protein CASRRDISNQPQHF.